This is a list of T cell receptor beta chains from one sample in a study of Ad26.COV2.S vaccination and SARS-CoV-2 variants. Profiled with immunoSEQ multiplex PCR; TCRdb holds only in-frame clones, not every one. The data show around 370,000 clones, 85% seen once. Sample: peripheral blood, taken in a trial of Ad26.COV2.S vaccine versus placebo. These TCRs come from a person between 18 and 59 years old who received the Ad26.COV2.S COVID-19 vaccine or a placebo. Both conserved end residues are part of each CDR3. Each record gives: clone size, D gene, V gene, J gene, CDR3 DNA, CDR3 protein. The D gene is left open where the match is weak. Clone size is stated in some rows and not others, as once, few, many or a class when expanded.

clone size: -; D gene: -; V gene: TRBV12-5; J gene: TRBJ2-1; CDR3 DNA: TGTGCTAGTGGAAGGGGTAGCTCCTACAATGAGCAGTTCTTC; CDR3 protein: CASGRGSSYNEQFF
clone size: few; D gene: -; V gene: TRBV5-1; J gene: TRBJ1-3; CDR3 DNA: TGCGCCAGCAGAACAGGGTTCCAAAACACCATATATTTT; CDR3 protein: CASRTGFQNTIYF
clone size: -; D gene: -; V gene: TRBV29-1; J gene: TRBJ2-1; CDR3 DNA: TGCAGCGTTGATGCGGAGGCCTACAATGAGCAGTTCTTC; CDR3 protein: CSVDAEAYNEQFF
clone size: -; D gene: -; V gene: TRBV29-1; J gene: TRBJ2-2; CDR3 DNA: TGCAGCGTTGTAACAGGGAACACCGGGGAGCTGTTTTTT; CDR3 protein: CSVVTGNTGELFF
clone size: -; D gene: -; V gene: TRBV9; J gene: TRBJ2-7; CDR3 DNA: TGTGCCAGCAGCGTAGGCGGAAGGGAACCCTACGAGCAGTACTTC; CDR3 protein: CASSVGGREPYEQYF
clone size: -; D gene: TRBD2; V gene: TRBV9; J gene: TRBJ2-5; CDR3 DNA: TGTGCCAGCAGCGTCGGGGGGGCCGGGGAGACCCAGTACTTC; CDR3 protein: CASSVGGAGETQYF
clone size: -; D gene: -; V gene: TRBV28; J gene: TRBJ2-5; CDR3 DNA: TGTGCCAGCAGTCCCCCCCTTTCCCTCGTGGAGACCCAGTACTTC; CDR3 protein: CASSPPLSLVETQYF
clone size: -; D gene: -; V gene: TRBV7-6; J gene: TRBJ2-7; CDR3 DNA: TGTGCCAGCAGCTTAGGGGACTACGAGCAGTACTTC; CDR3 protein: CASSLGDYEQYF
clone size: -; D gene: TRBD2; V gene: TRBV18; J gene: TRBJ2-7; CDR3 DNA: TGTGCCAGCTCACCACCAGGAACGAGCGGGAGCACCTACGAGCAGTACTTC; CDR3 protein: CASSPPGTSGSTYEQYF
clone size: -; D gene: TRBD2; V gene: TRBV5-1; J gene: TRBJ2-5; CDR3 DNA: TGCGCCAGCGGAACTAGCGGGGCCCAAGAGACCCAGTACTTC; CDR3 protein: CASGTSGAQETQYF
clone size: -; D gene: TRBD1; V gene: TRBV15; J gene: TRBJ1-1; CDR3 DNA: TGTGCCACCAGCAGAGATCGGGGACAGGGGAACACTGAAGCTTTCTTT; CDR3 protein: CATSRDRGQGNTEAFF
clone size: -; D gene: TRBD1; V gene: TRBV5-1; J gene: TRBJ1-2; CDR3 DNA: TGCGCCAGCAGCTTGAGCTCAGGGGGATCAAGAGGCTACACCTTC; CDR3 protein: CASSLSSGGSRGYTF
clone size: -; D gene: TRBD2; V gene: TRBV3-1/TRBV3-2; J gene: TRBJ2-2; CDR3 DNA: TGTGCCAGCAGACTAGCGGCGAACACCGGGGAGCTGTTTTTT; CDR3 protein: CASRLAANTGELFF
clone size: -; D gene: TRBD2; V gene: TRBV5-4; J gene: TRBJ2-5; CDR3 DNA: TGTGCCAGCAGCAGCGGGACTCTTCCCGCAGAGACCCAGTACTTC; CDR3 protein: CASSSGTLPAETQYF
clone size: -; D gene: TRBD1; V gene: TRBV6-2/TRBV6-3; J gene: TRBJ1-5; CDR3 DNA: TGTGCCAGCAGTGTACCACCCACACAGGGGGGTGGCAATCAGCCCCAGCATTTT; CDR3 protein: CASSVPPTQGGGNQPQHF
clone size: -; D gene: TRBD1; V gene: TRBV5-1; J gene: TRBJ2-1; CDR3 DNA: TGCGCCAGCAGCTTGGTGGACAGGGCTTGCGATGAGCAGTTCTTC; CDR3 protein: CASSLVDRACDEQFF
clone size: once; D gene: TRBD1; V gene: TRBV3-1/TRBV3-2; J gene: TRBJ2-7; CDR3 DNA: TGTGCCAGCAGCCAAGATCTGGGACAGGGGTACGAGCAGTACTTC; CDR3 protein: CASSQDLGQGYEQYF
clone size: -; D gene: TRBD2; V gene: TRBV29-1; J gene: TRBJ2-3; CDR3 DNA: TGCAGCGTTGACAAGACTAGCGGGGGCACAGATACGCAGTATTTT; CDR3 protein: CSVDKTSGGTDTQYF
clone size: -; D gene: TRBD1; V gene: TRBV4-3; J gene: TRBJ1-4; CDR3 DNA: TGCGCCAGCAGCCAAGAACCGGGACAGCTTAATGAAAAACTGTTTTTT; CDR3 protein: CASSQEPGQLNEKLFF
clone size: -; D gene: -; V gene: TRBV6-2/TRBV6-3; J gene: TRBJ2-7; CDR3 DNA: TGTGCCAGCAGTACCAGGGGGGGGAGTTACGAGCAGTACTTC; CDR3 protein: CASSTRGGSYEQYF
clone size: -; D gene: -; V gene: TRBV6-2/TRBV6-3; J gene: TRBJ2-7; CDR3 DNA: TGTGCCAGCAGTTACTCGCCACAGGGAGCTTCCTACGAGCAGTACTTC; CDR3 protein: CASSYSPQGASYEQYF
clone size: -; D gene: -; V gene: TRBV15; J gene: TRBJ2-2; CDR3 DNA: TGTGCCACCAGCAGAGGGAGCTTTTTGTCCTCGGGGGAGCTGTTTTTT; CDR3 protein: CATSRGSFLSSGELFF
clone size: -; D gene: TRBD2; V gene: TRBV7-2; J gene: TRBJ2-1; CDR3 DNA: TGTGCCAGCAGCTTGGGACTAGCGGGGAATGAGCAGTTCTTC; CDR3 protein: CASSLGLAGNEQFF
clone size: -; D gene: -; V gene: TRBV4-1; J gene: TRBJ1-2; CDR3 DNA: TGCGCCAGCAGCCCCCGGGGTGGAGGGACCTATGGCTACACCTTC; CDR3 protein: CASSPRGGGTYGYTF
clone size: -; D gene: TRBD1; V gene: TRBV10-3; J gene: TRBJ2-2; CDR3 DNA: TGTGCCATGGCCGGGACAGCGAACACCGGGGAGCTGTTTTTT; CDR3 protein: CAMAGTANTGELFF